The 32 T cell receptor beta chains listed next were all sequenced from one sample in a study of T cells in Graves' hyperthyroidism and ophthalmopathy. It was RNA transcripts that yielded the amplified TCR beta CDR3 regions. An initial round of RT-PCR targeting the TCR CDR3 relied on the HTBI primer set. TCRdb processed the multiplex PCR reads anew with MiXCR; each CDR3 protein has one entry. Of 400,000 to 500,000 distinct CDR3 sequences listed, approximately 15% are singletons. Sample: blood. Receptor source: a woman between 18 and 29 years old with Graves' hyperthyroidism.

Comments on this clonotype: One junction end does not reproduce the germline sequence, and a read error may be involved. The V and J genes are TRBV30 and TRBJ1-5, with D unresolved. The CDR3 consists of 13 residues. Germline loops: CDR1 GTSNPN, CDR2 SVGIG (reference sequence). CDR3 sequence reads: CTWSPVSNQPQHF. CDR3 nucleotide sequence: TGTACCTGGAGTCCGGTGAGCAATCAGCCCCAGCATTTT.

This clonotype came up many times. The genes are TRBV11-3 and TRBJ2-7; D might be TRBD2 (7 bases). The CDR3 covers 18 residues. V dropped 0 bases and J dropped 2 bases, with 20 bases sitting between them. From germline, CDR1 is SGHNT and CDR2 YENEEA. DNA of the CDR3: TGTGCCAGCAGCTTAGAGCGTTTCGGGGGGCAGGGGACCTACGAGCAGTACTTC. It yields the protein CASSLERFGGQGTYEQYF.

This clonotype was recorded at least ten times. This chain links TRBV6-1 with TRBJ1-1, with D uncertain. Trimming took off 7 bases at V and 3 bases at J, with 6 bases between the two ends. This CDR3 has 11 amino acids. Germline V gene sequence: CDR1 MNHNS, CDR2 SASEGT. CDR3 protein: CASTRDTEAFF. The CDR3 region has the DNA TGTGCCAGCACTCGGGACACTGAAGCTTTCTTT.

The chain carries TRBV5-1 and TRBJ2-5; 8 positions agree with TRBD2. The CDR3 length is 15 residues. The germline CDR1 and CDR2 sequences are SGHRS and YFSETQ. J was trimmed by 5 bases and V by 7 bases; bases with no gene match: 13. CDR3 sequence (DNA): TGCGCCAGCCGAACTCGAATGCGGGAGGCCGAGACCCAGTACTTC. It yields the protein CASRTRMREAETQYF.

This clonotype was observed many times. The rearrangement links TRBV7-6 to TRBJ2-3; 7 nucleotides align to TRBD2. V was clipped by 4 bases and J by 0 bases; unmatched bases: 4. Looked up from germline, CDR1 is SGHVS and CDR2 is FNYEAQ. This CDR3 has 15 amino acids. DNA for the CDR3: TGTGCCAGCAGCTCCCTTAGCGGGAGCACAGATACGCAGTATTTT. It encodes CASSSLSGSTDTQYF.

This clonotype was picked up many times. The chain links TRBV5-8 to TRBJ1-1; possibly TRBD1 for D (6 bases). CDR3 length equals 14 residues. Germline V gene lookup returns CDR1 SGHTS and CDR2 YDEGEE. V lost 2 bases and J lost 5, with 13 bases in between. Here the CDR3 DNA reads TGTGCCAGCAGCTTTGAGGTAGGGGGGACTGAAGCTTTCTTT. It yields the protein CASSFEVGGTEAFF.

This clonotype was observed many times. The chain joins TRBV7-3 to TRBJ2-2; D is possibly TRBD2 (7 bases). The CDR3 loop spans 15 amino acids. V was pared by 2 bases and J by 3 bases, with 10 bases between. Germline-derived CDR1 and CDR2 are SGHTA and FQGTGA. The DNA of the CDR3 is TGTGCCAGCAGCTTAGGGGGGGCCGACACCGGGGAGCTGTTTTTT. This gives the protein CASSLGGADTGELFF.

This clonotype appeared many times. V usage is TRBV20-1 and J usage is TRBJ1-2; 7 nucleotides agree with TRBD1. Losses at the gene ends were 7 bases for V and 4 bases for J; bases not matched to a gene: 3. CDR3 length: 11 residues. Looked up from germline, CDR1 is DFQATT and CDR2 is SNEGSKA (reference sequence). In DNA form, the CDR3 reads TGCAGTGGCAGGGGGGCCTATGGCTACACCTTC. It codes for CSGRGAYGYTF.

A few counts support this clonotype. This sequence joins TRBV27 and TRBJ2-7; weak D call: TRBD1 (5 bases). Germline CDR1 reads MNHEY; CDR2 reads SMNVEV (reference sequence). V lost 2 bases, J lost 0 bases, and 11 bases lay in between. The CDR3 has 15 amino acids. This CDR3 is CASSLVQGPSYEQYF. DNA of the CDR3: TGTGCCAGCAGTTTAGTGCAGGGTCCCTCCTACGAGCAGTACTTC.

The chain combines TRBV20-1 with TRBJ2-3, with 10 bases aligning to TRBD2. V trimming: 3 bases; J trimming: 3 bases; junction bases outside the gene matches: 3. Germline values: CDR1 DFQATT, CDR2 SNEGSKA (reference sequence). This CDR3 has 14 residues. This CDR3 reads CSARLGLATDTQYF. CDR3 coding DNA: TGCAGTGCTAGGCTGGGACTAGCGACAGATACGCAGTATTTT.

Many counts were recorded for this clonotype. The J gene is TRBJ1-2, the V gene TRBV2; D might be TRBD1 (5 bases). The CDR3 is 14 amino acids. Germline V gives CDR1 SNHLY, CDR2 FYNNEI. Trimming removed 8 bases at V and 4 bases at J, with 17 bases between. CDR3 amino acids: CASHPYQGFYGYTF. The DNA of the CDR3 is TGTGCCAGCCACCCTTACCAGGGCTTCTATGGCTACACCTTC.

The chain links TRBV24-1 to TRBJ2-3, with 7 bases aligning to TRBD2. Germline lookup yields CDR1 KGHDR and CDR2 SFDVKD. Trimming removed 4 bases from V and 2 bases from J; junction bases left unmatched: 11. This CDR3 has 17 amino acids. CDR3 in amino acids: CATSDYDSGANTDTQYF. CDR3 coding DNA: TGTGCCACCAGTGACTATGACAGCGGGGCTAACACAGATACGCAGTATTTT.

The J gene is TRBJ2-5, the V gene TRBV30; D is perhaps TRBD2 (5 bases). V was trimmed by 5 bases and J by 1 base, leaving 14 bases between them. The CDR3 is 14 amino acids. The germline gives CDR1 GTSNPN, CDR2 SVGIG (reference sequence). Written as DNA, the CDR3 is TGTGCCTGGGGACGGGGTACCCTCCAAGAGACCCAGTACTTC. Encoded protein: CAWGRGTLQETQYF.

There are many counts of this clonotype. V is TRBV29-1 and J is TRBJ1-2, with 9 bases aligning to TRBD1. The CDR3 loop spans 13 amino acids. Losses at the gene ends were 6 bases for V and 1 base for J; bases not matched to a gene: 3. Germline V CDR1 and CDR2: SQVTM, ANQGSEA. CDR3 DNA: TGCAGCGTCGCGGGACAGGGTAACTATGGCTACACCTTC. As protein: CSVAGQGNYGYTF.

This clonotype was recorded a few times. The J gene is TRBJ1-3, the V gene TRBV20-1, with D maybe TRBD1 (6 bases). The ends were cut back, 0 bases at V and 0 bases at J, with 12 bases in the middle. This CDR3 region has 16 residues. Per the germline V gene, CDR1 is DFQATT and CDR2 is SNEGSKA (reference sequence). CDR3 sequence: CSARDFQGPSGNTIYF. The CDR3 DNA reads TGCAGTGCTAGAGATTTCCAGGGGCCCTCTGGAAACACCATATATTTT.

Many counts were recorded for this clonotype. This chain joins TRBV5-6 and TRBJ2-1; 10 nucleotides line up with TRBD1. Germline V gene data show CDR1 as SGHDT and CDR2 as YYEEEE. V lost 4 bases to trimming and J lost 3 bases; unmatched junction nucleotides: 4. The CDR3 length is 15 residues. Here the CDR3 reads CASSARDRGYNEQFF. In DNA, the CDR3 is TGTGCCAGCAGCGCCCGGGACAGGGGCTACAATGAGCAGTTCTTC.

In its sample, this clonotype was seen a few times. The chain joins TRBV25-1 to TRBJ1-5, with no clear D. The V end was cut by 7 bases, the J end by 3 bases, with 10 bases between. Germline loops: CDR1 MGHDK, CDR2 SYGVNS. The CDR3 is 13 amino acids. DNA for the CDR3: TGTGCCAGCACCTTGGCAGACAATCAGCCCCAGCATTTT. Protein product: CASTLADNQPQHF. The full variable domain, with the rest looked up from reference TRBV25-1 and TRBJ1-5, is EADIYQTPRYLVIGTGKKITLECSQTMGHDKMYWYQQDPGMELHLIHYSYGVNSTEKGDLSSESTVSRIRTEHFPLTLESARPSHTSQYLCASTLADNQPQHFGDGTRLSIL.

The chain employs TRBV3-1 and TRBJ1-1; TRBD1 matches 7 bases. Unmatched junction bases numbered 8, after V lost 1 base and J lost 9 bases. The germline V gene encodes CDR1 LGHDT and CDR2 YNNKEL (reference sequence). This CDR3 has 14 amino acids. The chain's CDR3 is CASSQGVTGPQAFF. The CDR3 coding sequence is TGTGCCAGCAGCCAAGGGGTGACAGGGCCCCAAGCTTTCTTT.

This clonotype was observed at least ten times. The chain links TRBV19 to TRBJ1-6; D may be TRBD1 (6 bases). Deletions cut 5 bases from V and 7 bases from J, with 15 bases between. Per the germline V gene, CDR1 is LNHDA and CDR2 is SQIVND (reference sequence). This CDR3 comprises 15 residues. The CDR3 protein is CASSPRQESNSPLHF. DNA for the CDR3: TGTGCCAGTAGTCCTCGACAGGAGAGCAATTCACCCCTCCACTTT.

This clonotype was seen repeatedly, ten times or more. The V gene is TRBV12-3 or TRBV12-4, the J gene TRBJ1-1; TRBD1 is a possible D gene (5 bases). V lost 7 bases to trimming and J lost 6 bases, with 12 bases between them. The CDR3 length is 12 residues. This CDR3 is CASKPGGSEAFF. DNA of the CDR3: TGTGCCAGCAAACCCGGGGGATCTGAAGCTTTCTTT.

This clonotype was counted a few times. J is TRBJ1-4 and V is TRBV5-1; no clear D. Trimming shortened V by 2 bases and J by 6 bases, and 11 bases separated the two germline ends. CDR3 length equals 14 residues. Germline V gives CDR1 SGHRS, CDR2 YFSETQ. CDR3 DNA: TGCGCCAGCAGCTTCGTTCAGGCGGATGAAAAACTGTTTTTT. It encodes CASSFVQADEKLFF.

This clonotype showed up many times. The J gene is TRBJ2-2, the V gene TRBV12-3 or TRBV12-4, with TRBD2 identical over 12 bases. The V gene end was trimmed by 8 bases and the J gene end by 6 bases; junction bases not matched to a gene: 10. The CDR3 has 16 amino acids. The DNA for the CDR3 is TGTGCCAGCTTACCCCTAGCGGGAGGGCCTTCCGGGGAGCTGTTTTTT. It yields the protein CASLPLAGGPSGELFF.

The chain employs TRBV11-1 and TRBJ1-1; D is possibly TRBD1 (5 bases). Germline-derived CDR1 and CDR2 are SGHAT and FQDESV (reference sequence). CDR3 length equals 13 residues. Trimming shortened V by 2 bases and J by 8 bases, and 12 bases separated the two germline ends. The CDR3: CASSLPGTSEAFF. In DNA form, the CDR3 reads TGTGCCAGCAGCTTACCTGGGACCTCCGAAGCTTTCTTT.

The CDR3 loop is CASSASGSYEQYV. CDR3 in DNA: TGTGCCAGTAGCGCGAGCGGGAGCTACGAGCAGTACGTC. The chain employs TRBV19 and TRBJ2-7; 8 bases agree with TRBD2. This CDR3 comprises 13 residues. Germline CDR1 LNHDA, CDR2 SQIVND (reference sequence). J was trimmed by 3 bases and V by 6 bases; bases with no gene match: 4.

This clonotype was recorded many times. The V gene is TRBV12-3 or TRBV12-4, the J gene TRBJ2-3, with 10 positions matching TRBD1. V gave up 5 bases and J gave up 0 bases; unmatched junction bases: 11. This CDR3 comprises 18 residues. CDR3 region: CASSPRQGARVSTDTQYF. The CDR3 DNA follows: TGTGCCAGCAGTCCACGACAGGGGGCGAGGGTTAGCACAGATACGCAGTATTTT.

Notes on this clonotype: A much larger clone lies one base from this, so it may be a read error. The chain employs TRBV30 and TRBJ1-2; D is unclear. The CDR3 length is 13 residues. Deletions cut 0 bases from V and 6 bases from J, with 11 bases between. In germline, CDR1 is GTSNPN, CDR2 SVGIG (reference sequence). The CDR3, as DNA: TGTGCCTGGAGTGTACTAATAAGCGATGGCTACACCTTC. Amino acids: CAWSVLISDGYTF. Looking up the rest from reference TRBV30 and TRBJ1-2 gives the full variable domain: SQTIHQWPATLVQPVGSPLSLECTVEGTSNPNLYWYRQAAGRGLQLLFYSVGIGQISSEVPQNLSASRPQDRQFILSSKKLLLSDSGFYLCAWSVLISDGYTFGSGTRLTVV.

Many counts were recorded for this clonotype. The chain links TRBV10-2 to TRBJ2-5; 9 nucleotides align to TRBD1. Looked up from germline, CDR1 is WSHSY and CDR2 is SAAADI. The CDR3 has 14 residues. V dropped 6 bases and J dropped 6; count of bases not matched to a gene: 8. DNA of the CDR3: TGCGCCAGCAGCGGGACAGGGTATGGGCAGACCCAGTACTTC. This translates into CASSGTGYGQTQYF.

This clonotype showed up many times. The chain uses TRBV11-2 and TRBJ2-3, with 9 nucleotides matching TRBD2. This CDR3 is 17 amino acids long. Trimming at V came to 2 bases and at J to 4 bases, leaving 10 bases not matched to a gene. CDR1 is SGHAT, CDR2 FQNNGV, per germline. CDR3 amino acids: CASSLMINAGGPDTQYF. The CDR3 DNA reads TGTGCCAGCAGCTTAATGATTAACGCGGGAGGGCCAGATACGCAGTATTTT.

This clonotype was detected ten times or more. This chain uses TRBV2 with TRBJ1-2; D is possibly TRBD1 (5 bases). This CDR3 is 13 amino acids long. Germline CDR1 is SNHLY and CDR2 is FYNNEI. V lost 7 bases and J lost 8, with 17 bases in between. The CDR3 DNA reads as TGTGCCAGCACCCTGGGGCCCTATGCGGGCTACACCTTC. Protein sequence: CASTLGPYAGYTF.

There are many counts of this clonotype. The chain employs TRBV12-5 and TRBJ2-1; perhaps TRBD2 as D (5 bases). The CDR3 contains 16 residues. V lost 6 bases to trimming and J lost 5 bases, with 20 bases between them. Germline values: CDR1 LGHNT, CDR2 FRNRAP. The CDR3 region is CASGSPKRTSDNEQFF. In DNA, the CDR3 is TGTGCTAGTGGATCCCCCAAGCGGACGTCTGACAATGAGCAGTTCTTC.

This clonotype was observed at least ten times. CDR3 sequence reads: CASSYEDKHKAFF. The DNA of the CDR3 is TGCGCCAGCAGCTACGAGGACAAGCATAAGGCTTTCTTT. V gene TRBV5-1 combines with J gene TRBJ1-1; D is perhaps TRBD1 (5 bases). Germline V gene sequence: CDR1 SGHRS, CDR2 YFSETQ. V lost 3 bases, J lost 11 bases, and 17 bases lay in between. The CDR3 sequence is 13 residues long.

V gene TRBV29-1 combines with J gene TRBJ1-1, with TRBD1 identical over 7 bases. CDR3 length equals 14 residues. The ends lost 7 bases at V and 6 bases at J; junction bases unmatched: 14. Germline loops: CDR1 SQVTM, CDR2 ANQGSEA. CDR3 nucleotide sequence: TGCAGCGGCTTGACAGGGTCGCTCGGATCTGAAGCTTTCTTT. Its protein is CSGLTGSLGSEAFF.